A selection of T cell receptor beta chains follows, all from one sample in a study of T cell responses to AZD1222 COVID-19 vaccine. Data came from immunoSEQ multiplex PCR; TCRdb stores just in-frame clones and leaves some out. The sample shows 150,000 to 200,000 clones, approximately 94% of them seen only once. The specimen was peripheral blood, collected on day 0 of AZD1222 vaccination. Every receptor here comes from an adult in good health. The CDR3 runs from the conserved cysteine through the conserved F or W. Each record gives: J gene, V gene, D gene, CDR3 DNA, CDR3 protein. D genes are given only for firm matches.

>TRBJ1-2|TRBV19|.
TGTGCCAGTAGTATCGAAGGACCGAGAACTAGGTATGGCTACACCTTC
CASSIEGPRTRYGYTF
>TRBJ2-3|TRBV6-5|.
TGTGCCAGCATACAGGGACTTCGCACAGATACGCAGTATTTT
CASIQGLRTDTQYF
>TRBJ1-1|TRBV4-1|.
TGCGCCAGCAGCCAAGTAAATATTCGACGGGGAGCTTTCTTT
CASSQVNIRRGAFF
>TRBJ1-5|TRBV19|.
TGTGCCAGTAGTATCAACAGGGACGGCAATCAGCCCCAGCATTTT
CASSINRDGNQPQHF
>TRBJ1-2|TRBV7-2|.
TGTGCCAGCAGCTTAGCCAGGGCCTCTAAGGGCTACACCTTC
CASSLARASKGYTF
>TRBJ2-1|TRBV6-5|.
TGTGCCAGCAGTTACTTGACAGCGGGTAGACACAATGAGCAGTTCTTC
CASSYLTAGRHNEQFF
>TRBJ2-1|TRBV27|TRBD2
TGTGCCAGCAGTCCCATAGCGGGGTCCTACAATGAGCAGTTCTTC
CASSPIAGSYNEQFF
>TRBJ2-5|TRBV27|TRBD1
TGTGCCAGCAGTGGGAGGGACAGGGGAAGAGAGACCCAGTACTTC
CASSGRDRGRETQYF
>TRBJ2-5|TRBV7-9|TRBD1
TGTGCCAGCAGCTCCTGGACAGGGGGCGTTTTCGAGACCCAGTACTTC
CASSSWTGGVFETQYF
>TRBJ1-1|TRBV2|TRBD1
TGTGCCAGCAGGGACAGGGTGGACACTGAAGCTTTCTTT
CASRDRVDTEAFF
>TRBJ2-5|TRBV5-8|.
TGTGCCAGCAGCTTGGAGACGGGACCGTCCAGGGGGACCCAGTACTTC
CASSLETGPSRGTQYF